These T cell receptor beta chains were read from a single sample in a study of T cells after somatic rescue of genetic block. Assay: immunoSEQ multiplex PCR; the TCRdb copy retains only in-frame clones and omits some. The repertoire consists of approximately 88,000 clones, with 75% to 90% occurring once and the leading ten covering 1.6%. The sample was peripheral blood mononuclear cells (PBMCs). These receptors came from a woman between 18 and 29 years old. Both conserved end residues are part of each CDR3. D genes are given only for firm matches. Clone size is given for some rows only: seen once, a few or many times, or a class if the clone is expanded.

d_call,v_call,clone_size,j_call,cdr3_aa,cdr3_nt
.,TRBV28,.,TRBJ2-5,CASSWEAGGTETQYF,TGTGCCAGCAGTTGGGAGGCTGGGGGCACGGAGACCCAGTACTTC
.,TRBV11-2,.,TRBJ1-1,CASRTTQVSNTEAFF,TGTGCCAGCAGAACCACCCAGGTTTCAAACACTGAAGCTTTCTTT
TRBD1,TRBV27,.,TRBJ1-5,CASPKGGGSNQPQHF,TGTGCCAGCCCCAAAGGGGGCGGGAGCAATCAGCCCCAGCATTTT
.,TRBV7-9,.,TRBJ1-2,CASSPRGNYGYTF,TGTGCCAGCAGCCCGCGAGGGAACTATGGCTACACCTTC
TRBD1,TRBV28,.,TRBJ1-3,CASQTGAGGNTIYF,TGTGCCAGCCAGACAGGGGCGGGTGGAAACACCATATATTTT
TRBD1,TRBV5-1,.,TRBJ2-7,CASSLVQGNYEQYF,TGCGCCAGCAGCTTGGTACAGGGGAACTACGAGCAGTACTTC
TRBD2,TRBV11-2,once,TRBJ2-5,CASSGTSGGAQETQYF,TGTGCCAGCAGCGGGACTAGCGGGGGGGCCCAAGAGACCCAGTACTTC
.,TRBV5-5,.,TRBJ1-2,CASSRGRGYTF,TGTGCCAGCAGCCGGGGCCGAGGCTACACCTTC
.,TRBV5-4,.,TRBJ2-4,CASSSAAALGDQYF,TGTGCCAGCAGTTCCGCGGCTGCCTTAGGGGATCAGTACTTC
.,TRBV28,few,TRBJ2-5,CASLGQQETQYF,TGTGCCAGCCTCGGACAGCAAGAGACCCAGTACTTC
TRBD2,TRBV7-8,.,TRBJ2-7,CASSFGHREATYEQYF,TGTGCCAGCAGCTTTGGGCACCGGGAGGCGACCTACGAGCAGTACTTC
.,TRBV5-5,.,TRBJ1-1,CASSLEKFSTEAFF,TGTGCCAGCAGCTTGGAGAAGTTTTCGACTGAAGCTTTCTTT
.,TRBV5-4,.,TRBJ2-3,CASSLGHTDTQYF,TGTGCCAGCAGCTTGGGCCATACAGATACGCAGTATTTT
TRBD1,TRBV6-5,.,TRBJ2-2,CASSPGTGETGELFF,TGTGCCAGCAGCCCGGGGACAGGGGAAACCGGGGAGCTGTTTTTT
.,TRBV6-5,.,TRBJ2-5,CASRPGPRVTQYF,TGTGCCAGCAGACCGGGCCCACGGGTGACCCAGTACTTC
TRBD2,TRBV5-1,.,TRBJ2-2,CASSFIAGSGGELFF,TGCGCCAGCAGCTTTATAGCGGGATCTGGCGGGGAGCTGTTTTTT
.,TRBV18,.,TRBJ1-2,CASSPSGVRYGYTF,TGTGCCAGCTCACCATCAGGGGTACGCTATGGCTACACCTTC
.,TRBV6-5,.,TRBJ2-2,CASSGTTNTGELFF,TGTGCCAGCAGCGGGACAACGAACACCGGGGAGCTGTTTTTT
TRBD2,TRBV10-1,.,TRBJ2-1,CASSRAGGYNEQFF,TGCGCCAGCAGTCGCGCGGGAGGCTACAATGAGCAGTTCTTC
.,TRBV27,.,TRBJ2-1,CASSSTRTEQFF,TGTGCCAGCAGTTCTACTAGGACTGAGCAGTTCTTC
.,TRBV11-3,.,TRBJ2-7,CASSLSTAYAQYF,TGTGCCAGCAGCTTAAGTACGGCTTACGCGCAGTACTTC
.,TRBV7-2,.,TRBJ2-5,CASSLGPGETQYF,TGTGCCAGCAGCTTGGGCCCGGGAGAGACCCAGTACTTC
TRBD2,TRBV2,.,TRBJ2-7,CASSGRGLAGGSEQYF,TGTGCCAGCAGTGGCCGGGGGCTAGCGGGAGGTTCCGAGCAGTACTTC
.,TRBV5-8,.,TRBJ1-5,CASSTGPTRDNQPQHF,TGTGCCAGCAGCACCGGGCCCACTAGGGACAATCAGCCCCAGCATTTT
.,TRBV21-1,.,TRBJ1-2,CASSITGTDGYTF,TGTGCCAGCAGCATAACCGGGACAGATGGCTACACCTTC
.,TRBV6-1,.,TRBJ2-5,CASEVSRQETQYF,TGTGCCAGCGAGGTTAGTCGGCAAGAGACCCAGTACTTC
.,TRBV5-6,once,TRBJ2-5,CASSPNPGGNSETQYF,TGTGCCAGCAGCCCGAATCCGGGCGGGAACTCGGAGACCCAGTACTTC
TRBD1,TRBV5-6,.,TRBJ2-3,CASSLRGQTDTQYF,TGTGCCAGCAGCTTGAGGGGGCAGACAGATACGCAGTATTTT
TRBD1,TRBV10-3,.,TRBJ2-1,CAISADATGVSYNEQFF,TGTGCCATCAGCGCCGATGCAACAGGGGTTTCCTACAATGAGCAGTTCTTC
.,TRBV15,.,TRBJ2-1,CATSRDRAREPSLDEQFF,TGTGCCACCAGCAGAGATCGGGCTCGGGAGCCCTCTCTTGATGAGCAGTTCTTC
.,TRBV7-7,.,TRBJ2-2,CASSSLGGTGELFF,TGTGCTAGCAGCTCGCTAGGGGGAACCGGGGAGCTGTTTTTT
TRBD1,TRBV28,.,TRBJ1-5,CASSLQGGGYSNQPQHF,TGTGCCAGCAGTTTACAGGGGGGGGGATATAGCAATCAGCCCCAGCATTTT
TRBD2,TRBV19,.,TRBJ2-7,CASSWRASGFPYEQYF,TGTGCCAGTAGTTGGCGGGCTAGCGGATTCCCCTACGAGCAGTACTTC
TRBD1,TRBV30,.,TRBJ1-1,CAWQQGIYTEAFF,TGTGCCTGGCAACAGGGGATTTACACTGAAGCTTTCTTT
TRBD1,TRBV2,.,TRBJ1-5,CASSEGTGPSNQPQHF,TGTGCCAGCAGTGAAGGGACAGGGCCAAGCAATCAGCCCCAGCATTTT
.,TRBV28,.,TRBJ1-1,CASSLISHTEAFF,TGTGCCAGCAGTTTAATCTCCCACACTGAAGCTTTCTTT
.,TRBV28,.,TRBJ2-7,CASRTGQTYEQYF,TGTGCCAGCAGAACGGGACAAACATACGAGCAGTACTTC
.,TRBV27,.,TRBJ2-7,CASSLSQSYEQYF,TGTGCCAGCAGTTTATCACAGTCCTACGAGCAGTACTTC
.,TRBV7-6,.,TRBJ2-1,CASSLGTWQQFF,TGTGCCAGCAGCTTAGGGACTTGGCAGCAGTTCTTC
TRBD1,TRBV4-2,.,TRBJ1-1,CASSRKLTGGGRFTEAFF,TGTGCCAGCAGCCGGAAATTGACAGGGGGCGGGAGGTTCACTGAAGCTTTCTTT
TRBD2,TRBV27,.,TRBJ2-1,CASSSPRLAGVGEQFF,TGTGCCAGCAGCTCCCCTCGACTAGCGGGAGTGGGTGAGCAGTTCTTC
.,TRBV2,.,TRBJ1-2,CANRVGYTF,TGTGCCAACAGGGTTGGCTACACCTTC
.,TRBV15,.,TRBJ2-3,CATEPRSPRADTQYF,TGTGCCACCGAACCGAGGAGTCCTAGGGCAGATACGCAGTATTTT
.,TRBV7-2,.,TRBJ2-7,CASSGAGSVREQYF,TGTGCCAGCAGCGGCGCCGGGTCAGTCCGCGAGCAGTACTTC
TRBD1,TRBV6-1,.,TRBJ2-3,CASSEVPGTVTDTQYF,TGTGCCAGCAGTGAAGTACCCGGGACAGTCACAGATACGCAGTATTTT
.,TRBV7-9,.,TRBJ2-7,CASNSVAPYEQYF,TGTGCCAGCAACAGCGTCGCTCCCTACGAGCAGTACTTC
TRBD1,TRBV11-2,.,TRBJ1-2,CASSFPLDRVWNGYTF,TGTGCCAGCAGCTTTCCCTTGGACAGGGTTTGGAATGGCTACACCTTC
TRBD1,TRBV20-1,.,TRBJ1-2,CSAERDRGSTF,TGCAGTGCCGAAAGGGACAGGGGGTCCACCTTC
.,TRBV5-1,.,TRBJ1-4,CASSFGPATNEKLFF,TGCGCCAGCAGCTTTGGGCCAGCAACTAATGAAAAACTGTTTTTT
.,TRBV10-3,.,TRBJ1-2,CAISESEFQRYTF,TGTGCCATCAGTGAGTCCGAGTTTCAACGCTACACCTTC
.,TRBV5-5,.,TRBJ1-2,CASSLMDPGAGYTF,TGTGCCAGCAGCTTGATGGACCCAGGTGCCGGCTACACCTTC
TRBD1,TRBV27,.,TRBJ1-6,CASSYRGWVDSPLHF,TGTGCCAGCAGTTACAGGGGTTGGGTAGATTCACCCCTCCACTTT
.,TRBV28,.,TRBJ2-5,CASNRQVLETQYF,TGTGCCAGCAACCGACAGGTGCTAGAGACCCAGTACTTC
.,TRBV5-1,.,TRBJ1-2,CASSLDHGTYGYTF,TGCGCCAGCAGCTTGGATCACGGAACCTATGGCTACACCTTC
.,TRBV29-1,.,TRBJ2-5,CSVETPWGGQETQYF,TGCAGCGTTGAAACCCCCTGGGGCGGCCAAGAGACCCAGTACTTC